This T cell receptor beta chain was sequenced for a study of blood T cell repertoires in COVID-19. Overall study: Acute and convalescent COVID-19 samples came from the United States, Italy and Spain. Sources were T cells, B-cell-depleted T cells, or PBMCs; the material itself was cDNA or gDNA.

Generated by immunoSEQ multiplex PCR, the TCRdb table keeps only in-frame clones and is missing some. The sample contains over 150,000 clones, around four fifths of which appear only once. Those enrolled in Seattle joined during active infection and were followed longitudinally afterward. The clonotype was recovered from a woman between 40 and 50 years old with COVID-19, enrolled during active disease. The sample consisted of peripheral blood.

The CDR3 spells CASSSLQGQGKNIQYF. The CDR3 nucleotides are TGTGCCAGCAGTTCCCTACAAGGACAGGGGAAAAACATTCAGTACTTC. The chain uses TRBV27 and TRBJ2-4; TRBD1 matches 9 bases. Germline loops: CDR1 MNHEY, CDR2 SMNVEV (reference sequence). The CDR3 length is 16 residues. J was trimmed by 4 bases and V by 4 bases; bases with no gene match: 8.